This TCR beta chain emerged from a study of blood T cell repertoires in COVID-19 (dated by TCRdb to about 2020). A note on the overall study: Samples from collaborators originated in the United States, Italy and Spain and spanned both the acute and convalescent phases of COVID-19. Nearly every sample came with metadata listing a de-identified subject ID, COVID-19 status, age in years and sex. Where available, HLA class I and class II types were obtained from metadata supplied by the sample provider rather than from assay-based typing. Subjects who had been exposed to COVID-19, were actively infected with it, or had recovered from it provided the deeply sampled blood TCRbeta repertoires that made up the dataset. The samples were drawn from two sources: the first 160 participants of the ongoing ImmuneRACE study, and over 1,000 subjects contributed by 6 global collaborators. The repertoires were made available in a free public database intended to serve as a resource for research on the immune response to SARS-CoV-2. The prospective study material was composed of cDNA or gDNA derived from T cells, B-cell-depleted T cells, or PBMCs. Overall study results and their limits: How much clinical and demographic metadata was included differed by source and by participant, and the metadata was provided uncurated.

The collaborating institutions used their own protocols to collect whole blood in K2EDTA tubes. For TCRbeta analysis, collaborators shipped samples in one of three forms: frozen whole blood, isolated PBMCs, or DNA extracted from either of those sample types. TCRbeta CDR3 regions were amplified from genomic DNA by means of the immunoSEQ Assay, a bias-controlled multiplex PCR. The study's processing was this. Nucleated cell counts per sample were estimated from amplification of reference gene primers within the assay. Sequence reads were collapsed and filtered to measure the absolute abundance of every unique TCRbeta CDR3 rearrangement. For each sample, productive Simpson clonality was calculated by taking the square root of Simpson's diversity index across productive rearrangements. Imported from immuneACCESS, the table was reduced by TCRdb to in-frame sequences with V and J called. These copies leave out some clones; in studies compared against another copy, an unresolved V gene accounts for under half, and the cause of the remainder is not known. V and J calls plus clone size are reproduced from that table; the DNA served to infer D and trimming. In all, the sample holds just under 350,000 clones, and 83% of those were seen once. Of the sample, 3% falls within the top ten clones.

About this clone: Its antigen remains unidentified. No much larger clone is present one base from it, and per-base qualities are unavailable.

The CDR3 covers 13 residues, taking in both the cysteine and the phenylalanine. Left in the record is the CDR3 DNA by itself, 39 bases read in frame from the first base. The trim is 6 bases for V and 4 bases for J, with a gap of 10 bases between the germline ends. The chain employs TRBV12-3 or TRBV12-4 and TRBJ2-1; the D gene is perhaps TRBD2, on 5 matching bases. This clonotype was sampled from a man aged 25 to 40 with active or convalescent COVID-19. The sequenced sample was peripheral blood. The CDR3 amino acid sequence is: CASRWTQYNEQFF. DNA sequence: TGTGCCAGCAGATGGACTCAATACAATGAGCAGTTCTTC.